What follows describes a single T cell receptor (beta chain). Antigen specificity is unknown. Expressed TCRB transcripts got sequenced, as all isolated RNA was reverse transcribed. Using immunoSEQ multiplex PCR, the repertoire was profiled, and TCRdb retains in-frame clones only, with some absent. The sample lists 390,000 or so clones, around 14% seen once, with approximately 0.035% in the top ten. V was trimmed by 2 bases and J by 4 bases, leaving 12 bases between them. CDR1 and CDR2 (germline): MNHNS, SASEGT. The CDR3 covers 14 residues. Purity exceeding 95% was reached by all sorted populations. The sample comes from a study of beta chain features in type 1 diabetes. General observations from the study: Cells carrying high TCR expression could end up over-represented when cDNA is sequenced. Patients with type 1 diabetes showed fewer VDJ junction insertions and more deletions. In these data, an HLA type influence on TCRB rearrangement remained unresolved.

This TCR was sampled from a man aged 30-40 years in good health. Sequencing was performed on naive CD4+ T cells from blood. The V gene is TRBV6-1, the J gene TRBJ2-7; D gene ambiguous. For the CDR3, the DNA is TGTGCCAGCAGTGAATATCGCGGAACGTACGAGCAGTACGTC. The encoded protein is CASSEYRGTYEQYV.